This entry features one T cell receptor beta chain sequence. Its antigen is undetermined. The record originates from a study of cytomegalovirus exposure and HLA in healthy donors. Study findings and constraints: When presence/absence was analysed, sequencing depth was taken to be roughly uniform across donors. Later on, an analysis showed TCR association rates differing by HLA locus, with DRB1 the most and HLA-C the fewest. Researchers catalogued 164 TCR beta chains as cytomegalovirus-associated. Most CMV-associated TCR beta chains appeared HLA-restricted in a later analysis.

Primers for the PCR totalled 60 Vbeta and 13 Jbeta. Using immunoSEQ multiplex PCR, the repertoire was profiled, and TCRdb retains in-frame clones only, with some absent. Of about 93,000 clones listed, 82% are singletons. This receptor was identified in a man between 45 and 60 years old in good health and CMV-seronegative. The sequenced sample was PBMCs.

The CDR3 is CASSSGLAGDGEQFF. CDR3 coding DNA: TGTGCCAGCAGCTCGGGACTAGCGGGAGACGGGGAGCAGTTCTTC. This rearrangement joins TRBV11-1 to TRBJ2-1; 14 bases are a match to TRBD2. The trim removed 4 bases at V and 10 bases at J, leaving 6 bases unmatched. The CDR3 has 15 residues. Germline assignment: CDR1 SGHAT and CDR2 FQDESV (reference sequence).